The 22 T cell receptor beta chains given below trace back to one sample, sequenced in a study of metastatic and nonmetastatic thyroid tumors. Every patient underwent thyroid surgery untreated. TCRdb redid the clone calls on the PCR reads using MiXCR. The sample includes 23,000 or so clones, 28% of them seen just once. The sequencing input was tumor tissue. The receptors here all came from a male donor with papillary thyroid cancer or a benign thyroid nodule (not recorded which). Some clones in this sample may be carry-over from other donors' samples.

This clone has ten or more counts. V usage is TRBV20-1 and J usage is TRBJ2-5; D is undetermined. V gave up 6 bases and J gave up 2 bases, with 10 bases separating them. Germline V CDR1 and CDR2: DFQATT, SNEGSKA (reference sequence). CDR3 size: 12 residues. The CDR3 spells CSALASQETQYF. The CDR3 region has the DNA TGCAGTGCCTTGGCCTCACAAGAGACCCAGTACTTC.

The chain couples TRBV7-2 to TRBJ2-7; possibly TRBD1 or TRBD2 for D (6 bases each). Trimming shortened V by 1 base and J by 3 bases, and 16 bases separated the two germline ends. CDR1 and CDR2 from the germline V gene are SGHTA and FQGNSA. The CDR3 loop spans 16 amino acids. The CDR3 loop reads CASSLGRGRGNYEQYF. The CDR3 bases are TGTGCCAGCAGCTTAGGGCGGGGCAGGGGTAACTACGAGCAGTACTTC.

The chain is built from TRBV25-1 and TRBJ2-5; D not resolved. Trimming shortened V by 4 bases and J by 1 base, and 4 bases separated the two germline ends. Germline V gene lookup returns CDR1 MGHDK and CDR2 SYGVNS. There are 12 residues in the CDR3. The CDR3 here is CASSVAQETQYF. The CDR3 nucleotides read TGTGCCAGCAGTGTGGCCCAAGAGACCCAGTACTTC.

The chain links TRBV12-3 or TRBV12-4 to TRBJ2-1; the match to TRBD1 covers 8 bases. Losses at the gene ends were 6 bases for V and 9 bases for J; bases not matched to a gene: 16. The CDR3 is 16 amino acids. CDR3 in DNA: TGTGCCAGCAGCCGGGCAGGGGGCGGGTTGAGGGGTGAGCAGTTCTTC. Translation: CASSRAGGGLRGEQFF.

The table lists this clone with many counts. The genes are TRBV18 and TRBJ2-5; D is uncertain. V was shortened by 4 bases and J by 0 bases, with 6 bases between the two germline ends. This CDR3 comprises 13 residues. Germline V gene lookup returns CDR1 KGHSH and CDR2 LQKENI. In DNA, the CDR3 is TGTGCCAGCTCACAGCAGGACCAAGAGACCCAGTACTTC. Translation: CASSQQDQETQYF.

This clone has only a few counts. V is TRBV6-1 and J is TRBJ1-1, with D perhaps TRBD1 (5 bases). The CDR3 contains 13 residues. Between the trimmed V and J ends, which lost 4 bases and 3 bases, there was a span of 9 bases. Germline CDR1 reads MNHNS; CDR2 reads SASEGT. CDR3 in amino acids: CASSAREHTEAFF. The CDR3 DNA reads as TGTGCCAGCAGTGCCAGGGAACACACTGAAGCTTTCTTT.

For this clone: The junction departs from the called germline gene at one end, perhaps through a read error. This sequence joins TRBV6-5 and TRBJ1-1; no firm D call. CDR3 length: 15 residues. The germline V gene has CDR1 MNHEY and CDR2 SVGAGI. CDR3 loop: CAISYSRPVGTEAFF. CDR3 bases: TGTGCCATCAGTTACTCGCGACCGGTAGGCACTGAAGCTTTCTTT.

Within the sample, this clone is large. The CDR3 bases are TGCAGTGCTAGAAAGGGGGACCACGAGCAGTACTTC. It specifies CSARKGDHEQYF. This chain links TRBV20-1 with TRBJ2-7; possibly TRBD1 for D (6 bases). Germline values: CDR1 DFQATT, CDR2 SNEGSKA (reference sequence). Trimming stripped 2 bases from V and 5 bases from J, with 10 bases between. There are 12 residues in the CDR3.

The V call is TRBV3-1, the J call TRBJ2-5; D is perhaps TRBD2 (6 bases). V was pared by 4 bases and J by 5 bases, with 20 bases between. CDR1 is LGHDT, CDR2 YNNKEL, per germline (reference sequence). The CDR3 sequence is 16 residues long. The CDR3 spells CASSLPGTPHKETQYF. The CDR3 nucleotides read TGTGCCAGCAGCCTTCCGGGGACTCCTCACAAGGAGACCCAGTACTTC.

The CDR3 loop is CASSFSGRAEETQYF. DNA for the CDR3: TGTGCCAGCAGTTTTAGCGGGAGGGCCGAAGAGACCCAGTACTTC. The gene calls are TRBV6-2 or TRBV6-3 and TRBJ2-5, with 11 bases matching TRBD2. V shed 4 bases, J shed 3 bases, and the junction held 4 bases outside the gene matches. CDR3 length: 15 amino acids. The germline gives CDR1 MNHEY, CDR2 SVGEGT.

This clone was picked up one time. This chain links TRBV4-1 with TRBJ2-7; D may be TRBD1 (6 bases). This CDR3 has 15 amino acids. Trimming left V 3 bases short and J 1 base short, with 13 bases between. Germline CDR1 is MGHRA and CDR2 is YSYEKL. CDR3 nucleotide sequence: TGCGCCAGCAGCCAGGGGGCGGGCCTGTCCTACGAGCAGTACTTC. It is translated as CASSQGAGLSYEQYF.

The CDR3 protein is CSARDFGTGSYEQYF. The CDR3 bases are TGCAGTGCTAGAGATTTCGGGACAGGGTCCTACGAGCAGTACTTC. The chain links TRBV20-1 to TRBJ2-7; 9 bases line up with TRBD1. The CDR3 contains 15 residues. The trim removed 0 bases at V and 1 base at J, leaving 4 bases unmatched. Germline V gives CDR1 DFQATT, CDR2 SNEGSKA (reference sequence).

This clone was observed at least ten times. The chain joins TRBV7-2 to TRBJ1-6; D not certain. CDR1 SGHTA and CDR2 FQGNSA come from the germline V gene. The CDR3 extends over 12 amino acids. The V end was cut by 5 bases, the J end by 7 bases, with 6 bases between. CDR3 in DNA: TGTGCCAGCAGCGACTTAAATTCACCCCTCCACTTT. It translates to CASSDLNSPLHF.

In its sample, this clone was seen many times. The chain is built from TRBV20-1 and TRBJ1-1; a weak D match, TRBD1 (5 bases). This CDR3 comprises 16 residues. CDR1 DFQATT and CDR2 SNEGSKA come from the germline V gene (reference sequence). V was trimmed by 6 bases and J by 1 base, leaving 21 bases between them. This chain's CDR3 is CSARDGLQTWNTEAFF. The CDR3 DNA sequence: TGCAGTGCGAGGGACGGCCTGCAAACTTGGAACACTGAAGCTTTCTTT.

The chain couples TRBV28 to TRBJ2-7; TRBD2 might be the D (5 bases). V was clipped by 4 bases and J by 0 bases, with 13 bases between them. Germline CDR1 reads MDHEN; CDR2 reads SYDVKM. The CDR3 is 15 residues long. This CDR3 is CASSSVRTYSYEQYF. The CDR3 bases are TGTGCCAGCAGTTCGGTCAGGACTTACTCCTACGAGCAGTACTTC.

The V and J genes are TRBV4-1 and TRBJ1-2; perhaps TRBD1 as D (6 bases). The CDR3 length is 15 residues. Germline values: CDR1 MGHRA, CDR2 YSYEKL. V lost 2 bases, J lost 8 bases, and 18 bases lay in between. The CDR3 loop is CASSQKDRTSSGYTF. The CDR3 DNA reads as TGCGCCAGCAGCCAAAAAGACAGGACCTCCAGCGGCTACACCTTC.

This clone has a handful of counts. J is TRBJ1-2 and V is TRBV18, with D hard to call. With 0 bases removed from V and 13 bases from J, the gap between germline ends came to 15 bases. The CDR3 runs 13 residues. In germline, CDR1 is KGHSH, CDR2 LQKENI. The CDR3 sequence is CASSPPEGRICTF. The CDR3 DNA reads TGTGCCAGCTCACCACCCGAGGGCCGAATTTGCACCTTC.

This clone is medium-sized. The CDR3: CASSLWVMNTEAFF. The CDR3 nucleotides are TGTGCCAGCAGTTTATGGGTAATGAACACTGAAGCTTTCTTT. The genes are TRBV28 and TRBJ1-1; D is unclear. Germline loops: CDR1 MDHEN, CDR2 SYDVKM. The V end was cut by 0 bases, the J end by 0 bases, with 5 bases between. The CDR3 is 14 residues long. Together with reference TRBV28 and TRBJ1-1, the CDR3 gives the full variable domain: DVKVTQSSRYLVKRTGEKVFLECVQDMDHENMFWYRQDPGLGLRLIYFSYDVKMKEKGDIPEGYSVSREKKERFSLILESASTNQTSMYLCASSLWVMNTEAFFGQGTRLTVV.

The chain has TRBV6-5 and TRBJ2-4; 8 nucleotides align to TRBD1. Germline-derived CDR1 and CDR2 are MNHEY and SVGAGI. This CDR3 spans 13 amino acids. Germline trimming cut 9 bases from V and 2 bases from J; bases unmatched to any gene: 3. The CDR3 DNA sequence: TGTGCCAGTGGACAGGGCCCCAAAAACATTCAGTACTTC. It specifies CASGQGPKNIQYF.

The V gene is TRBV6-1, the J gene TRBJ1-1, with D maybe TRBD1 (6 bases). CDR1 is MNHNS and CDR2 is SASEGT in the germline V gene. CDR3 size: 12 residues. V gave up 7 bases and J gave up 9 bases, with 15 bases separating them. CDR3 nucleotide sequence: TGTGCCAGCACCTCCGCCGACAGGAAAGCTTTCTTT. Amino acid sequence: CASTSADRKAFF.

The chain carries TRBV27 and TRBJ1-1, with a weak D call TRBD1 (5 bases). Trimming removed 3 bases at V and 5 bases at J, with 13 bases between. This CDR3 region has 14 residues. Germline V gene sequence: CDR1 MNHEY, CDR2 SMNVEV (reference sequence). CDR3 residues: CASSFLAGGTEAFF. The CDR3 region has the DNA TGTGCCAGCAGTTTCCTTGCTGGGGGGACTGAAGCTTTCTTT.

This clone was counted between two and nine times. A read error may produce the germline difference seen at one junction end. The chain is built from TRBV19 and TRBJ2-7; TRBD1 is a possible D gene (5 bases). Germline CDR1 is LNHDA and CDR2 is SQIVND (reference sequence). CDR3 size: 14 residues. In DNA, the CDR3 is TGTGCCACTAGTATCAGGGCGACTTACTACGAGCAGTACTTC. This sequence encodes CATSIRATYYEQYF.